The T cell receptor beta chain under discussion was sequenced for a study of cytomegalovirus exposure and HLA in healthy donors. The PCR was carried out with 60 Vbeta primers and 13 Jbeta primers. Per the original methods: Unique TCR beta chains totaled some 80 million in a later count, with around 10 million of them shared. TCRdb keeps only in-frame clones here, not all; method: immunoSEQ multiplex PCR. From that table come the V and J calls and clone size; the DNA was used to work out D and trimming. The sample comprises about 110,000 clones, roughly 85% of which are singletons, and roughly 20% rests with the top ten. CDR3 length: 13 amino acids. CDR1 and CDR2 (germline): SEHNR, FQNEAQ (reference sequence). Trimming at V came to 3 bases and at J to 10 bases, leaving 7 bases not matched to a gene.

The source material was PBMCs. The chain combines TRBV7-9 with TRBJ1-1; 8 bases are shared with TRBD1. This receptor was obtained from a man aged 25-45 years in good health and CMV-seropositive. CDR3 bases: TGTGCCAGCAGCTTCGCCGACAGGGGCGTAGCTTTCTTT. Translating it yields CASSFADRGVAFF.